This T cell receptor (beta chain) was found in a study of blood T cells in healthy people across ages. Then a second PCR, running roughly 6 to 12 cycles, was carried out with a sample-barcoded 5' primer and a J-beta primer mix. TCRdb re-analysed the 5' RACE reads in MiXCR, keeping a single row per CDR3 protein. Among some 690,000 distinct CDR3 sequences, about 24% were seen once, and the ten largest hold about 22%. This clonotype came up a few times. This CDR3 spans 16 amino acids. Germline CDR1 and CDR2: SQVTM and ANQGSEA. V dropped 0 bases and J dropped 4; count of bases not matched to a gene: 7. Sequencing was performed on blood. The sequence was obtained from a man between 70 and 80 years old in good health. The chain couples TRBV29-1 to TRBJ2-7, with 12 positions matching TRBD1. The CDR3 is CSVEDTGTGGPYEQYF. CDR3 bases: TGCAGCGTTGAAGATACTGGGACAGGGGGCCCATACGAGCAGTACTTC.